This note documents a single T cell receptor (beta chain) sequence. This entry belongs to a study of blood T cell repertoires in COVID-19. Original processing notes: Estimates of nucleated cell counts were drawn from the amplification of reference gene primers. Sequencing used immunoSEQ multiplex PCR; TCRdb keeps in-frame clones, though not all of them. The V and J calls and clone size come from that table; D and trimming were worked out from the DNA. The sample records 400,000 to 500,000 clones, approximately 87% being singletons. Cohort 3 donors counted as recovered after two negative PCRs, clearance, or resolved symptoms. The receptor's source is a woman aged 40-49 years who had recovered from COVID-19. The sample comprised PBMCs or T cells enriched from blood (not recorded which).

For the CDR3, the DNA is TGCGCCAGCAGCTTGGCGGGACAGCCTTTCACTGAAGCTTTCTTT. It specifies CASSLAGQPFTEAFF. The V gene is TRBV5-1, the J gene TRBJ1-1; 7 nucleotides line up with TRBD1. The CDR3 runs 15 residues. Trimming took 0 bases from V and 4 from J; bases not matched to a gene: 6. Germline values: CDR1 SGHRS, CDR2 YFSETQ.